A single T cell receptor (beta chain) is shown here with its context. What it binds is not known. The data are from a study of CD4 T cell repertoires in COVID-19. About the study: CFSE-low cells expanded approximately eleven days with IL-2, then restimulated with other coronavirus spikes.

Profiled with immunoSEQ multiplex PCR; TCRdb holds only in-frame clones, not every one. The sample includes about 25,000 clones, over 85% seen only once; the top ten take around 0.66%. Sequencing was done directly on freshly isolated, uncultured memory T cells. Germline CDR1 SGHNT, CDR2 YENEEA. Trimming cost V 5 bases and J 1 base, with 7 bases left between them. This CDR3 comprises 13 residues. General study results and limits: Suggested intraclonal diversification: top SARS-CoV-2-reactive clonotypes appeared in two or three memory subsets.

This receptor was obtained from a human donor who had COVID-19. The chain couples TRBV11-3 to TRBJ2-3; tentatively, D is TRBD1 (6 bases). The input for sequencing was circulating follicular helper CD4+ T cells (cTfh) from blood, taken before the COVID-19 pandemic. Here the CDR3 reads CASSPGGTDTQYF. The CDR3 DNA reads TGTGCCAGCAGCCCAGGGGGCACAGATACGCAGTATTTT. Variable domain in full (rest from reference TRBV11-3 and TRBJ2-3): EAGVVQSPRYKIIEKKQPVAFWCNPISGHNTLYWYLQNLGQGPELLIRYENEEAVDDSQLPKDRFSAERLKGVDSTLKIQPAELGDSAVYLCASSPGGTDTQYFGPGTRLTVL.